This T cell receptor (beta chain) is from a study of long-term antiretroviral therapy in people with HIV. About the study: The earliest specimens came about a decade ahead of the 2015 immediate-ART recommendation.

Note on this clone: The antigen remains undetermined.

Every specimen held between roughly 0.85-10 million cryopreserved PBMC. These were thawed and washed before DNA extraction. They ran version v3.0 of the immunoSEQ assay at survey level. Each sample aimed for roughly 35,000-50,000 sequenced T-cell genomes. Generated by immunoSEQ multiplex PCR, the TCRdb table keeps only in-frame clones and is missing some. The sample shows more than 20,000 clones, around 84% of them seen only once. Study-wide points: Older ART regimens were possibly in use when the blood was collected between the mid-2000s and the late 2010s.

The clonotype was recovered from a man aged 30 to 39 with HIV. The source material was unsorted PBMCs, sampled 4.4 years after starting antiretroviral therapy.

This chain's CDR3 is CASSSADSFSTDTQYF. For the CDR3, the DNA is TGCGCCAGCAGCTCCGCCGACTCGTTTAGCACAGATACGCAGTATTTT. This chain joins TRBV5-1 and TRBJ2-3; D remains unclear. This CDR3 contains 16 residues. Trimming removed 3 bases from V and 0 bases from J, with 14 bases in between. The germline V gene has CDR1 SGHRS and CDR2 YFSETQ.